This TCR beta chain originates from a study of T cells in Graves' hyperthyroidism and ophthalmopathy. TCR beta CDR3 region amplification was performed from RNA transcripts. A set of HTBI primers served as the primers for a first-round RT-PCR of the TCR CDR3. TCRdb reprocessed the multiplex PCR reads with MiXCR, giving one entry per CDR3 protein. The sample comprises approximately 720,000 distinct CDR3 sequences, 15% to 20% of which are singletons, and around 15% rests with the top ten. General study points: Most thyroid clonotypes expanded above 0.001 were also detected in blood. Through a model of 13 V-J features, ophthalmopathy was separated from stable hyperthyroidism.

About this clonotype itself: Its specificity is unknown.

Germline CDR1 is KGHDR and CDR2 is SFDVKD. J was trimmed by 9 bases and V by 9 bases; bases with no gene match: 12. The CDR3 length is 14 residues. Predating any ophthalmopathy symptoms, the blood sample was taken at first hyperthyroidism diagnosis. This sequence originates from a woman in her forties or fifties with Graves' hyperthyroidism that later progressed to Graves' ophthalmopathy. The specimen was blood. The chain joins TRBV24-1 to TRBJ2-1; 8 bases line up with TRBD2. The CDR3 spells CATAAGGELTEQFF. CDR3 in DNA: TGTGCCACCGCTGCCGGGGGGGAACTGACTGAGCAGTTCTTC.